The clone carrying this TCR beta chain was seen many times. Amplification from RNA transcripts yielded the TCR beta CDR3 regions. RT-PCR was first run with HTBI primers, then multiplex PCR in a second round. TCRdb reprocessed the multiplex PCR reads with MiXCR, giving one entry per CDR3 protein. The sample yields under 250,000 distinct CDR3 sequences, 20% to 25% seen once. The CDR3 runs 16 residues. The germline gives CDR1 SGHRS, CDR2 YFSETQ. V lost 0 bases and J 1 base, leaving 13 bases between the germline ends. These data belong to a study of Graves' ophthalmopathy and Graves' hyperthyroidism. For donors with ophthalmopathy, the disease showed moderate-to-severe activity, reached CAS ≥3 and NOSPECS ≥4, and had lasted under 3 months. Patients were diagnosed from clinical symptoms, serum thyroxine, TRAb, thyroid ultrasound and orbital computed tomography. PBMCs came from more than 7.5 ml of fresh peripheral blood.

The V call is TRBV5-1, the J call TRBJ1-1, with D possibly TRBD1 on 5 matching bases. The sequence came from a woman aged 50 to 60 with Graves' ophthalmopathy. The sequencing sample was made of peripheral blood. In DNA, the CDR3 is TGCGCCAGCAGCTTGGTGTTGGGGGGGACGAACACTGAAGCTTTCTTT. Residues: CASSLVLGGTNTEAFF.